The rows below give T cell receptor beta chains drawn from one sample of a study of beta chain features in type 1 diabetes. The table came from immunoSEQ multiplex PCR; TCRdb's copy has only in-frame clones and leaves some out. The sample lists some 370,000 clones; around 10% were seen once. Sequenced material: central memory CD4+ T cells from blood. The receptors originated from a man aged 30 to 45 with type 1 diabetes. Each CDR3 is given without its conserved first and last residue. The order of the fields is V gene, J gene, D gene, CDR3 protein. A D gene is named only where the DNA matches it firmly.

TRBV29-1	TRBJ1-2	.	SVQGTATHGYT
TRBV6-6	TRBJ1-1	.	ASSSHSGPFEAF
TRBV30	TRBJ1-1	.	AWSRILQGSEAF
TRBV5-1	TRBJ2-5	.	ASSLGSALMREQY
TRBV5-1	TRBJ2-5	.	ASSFRETQY
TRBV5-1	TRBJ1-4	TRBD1	ASSKNLQGAVEKLF
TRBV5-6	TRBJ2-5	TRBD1	ASSSYTGGGQETQY
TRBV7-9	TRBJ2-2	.	ASSVNTGELF
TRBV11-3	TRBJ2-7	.	ASSSDGKPYEQY
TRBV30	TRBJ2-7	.	AWSVRIEQY
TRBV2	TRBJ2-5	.	ASIYKETQY
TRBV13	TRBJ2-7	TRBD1	ASFLGVQGAYEQY
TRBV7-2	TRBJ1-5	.	ASSPSGTDSNQPQH
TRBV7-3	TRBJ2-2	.	ASSSGQFTGELF
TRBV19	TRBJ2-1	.	ASTGRGSYNEQF
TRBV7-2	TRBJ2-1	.	ASSQEASTEQF
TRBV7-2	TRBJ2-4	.	ASSSRSGETAKNIQY
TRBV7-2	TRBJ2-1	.	ASNNNGVSYNEQF
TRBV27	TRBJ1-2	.	ASSFRAVDYGYT
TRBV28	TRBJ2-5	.	ASSFSRGGETQY
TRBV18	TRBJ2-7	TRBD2	ASSPPRRGYEQY
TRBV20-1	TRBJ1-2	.	SALHSYGYT
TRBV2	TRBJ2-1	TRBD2	ASSASGRMDEQF
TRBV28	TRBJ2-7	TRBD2	ASSPWGLAGEWYEQY
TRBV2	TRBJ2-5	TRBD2	ASSERGLAGQETQY
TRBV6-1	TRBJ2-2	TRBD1	ASSGTGNTGELF
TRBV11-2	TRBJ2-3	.	ASSSGSTDTQY
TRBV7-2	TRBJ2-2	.	ASNPGGTNTGELF
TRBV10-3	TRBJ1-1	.	AISEGPTASNTEAF
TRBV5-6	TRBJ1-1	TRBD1	ASSSGQPSHEAF
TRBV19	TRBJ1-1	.	ASTEGLYTEAF
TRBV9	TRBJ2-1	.	ASSSDRHNEQF
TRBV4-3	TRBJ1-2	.	ASSERLGGYT
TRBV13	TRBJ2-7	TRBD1	ASSLRQGPVSYEQY
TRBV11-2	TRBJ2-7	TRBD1	ASSPRQGTYEQY
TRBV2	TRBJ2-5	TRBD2	ASSRWGGAGETQY
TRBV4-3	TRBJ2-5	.	ASSQVRETQY
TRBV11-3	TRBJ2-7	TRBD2	ASSFSGTSGDEQY
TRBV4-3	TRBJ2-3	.	ASSPAESTDTQY
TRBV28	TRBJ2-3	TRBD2	ASSLFPEILASHTEDTQY
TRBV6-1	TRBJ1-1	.	ASSEGLTAF
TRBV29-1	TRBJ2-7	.	SVETNRDYEQY
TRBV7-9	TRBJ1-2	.	ASSPGRTSYGYT
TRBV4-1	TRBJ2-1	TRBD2	ASSQREASDEQF
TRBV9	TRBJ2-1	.	ASSVAFGSSYNEQF
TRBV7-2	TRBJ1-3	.	ASSVNSVGTLSGNTIY
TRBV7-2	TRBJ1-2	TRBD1	ASIPGGGFFRYT
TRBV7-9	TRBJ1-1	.	ASSSFRVDGF
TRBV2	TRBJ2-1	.	ASSVNSGSSGPTTMRSYNEQF
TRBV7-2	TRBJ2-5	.	ASRPIGETQY
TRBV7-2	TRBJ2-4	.	ASSLVINIQY
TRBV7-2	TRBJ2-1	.	ASSLGAYYNEQF